Listed below are T cell receptor beta chains from one sample, sequenced in a study of radiotherapy plus CTLA-4 blockade in lung cancer. Libraries were prepared by immunoSEQ multiplex PCR; TCRdb keeps only in-frame clonotypes and omits some of them. The repertoire includes tens of thousands of clones, 65% to 85% of them detected once, and approximately 8.3% sits in the top ten. Sequencing used peripheral blood, obtained from a patient treated with radiotherapy plus ipilimumab. The source of these receptors is a human donor with non-small cell lung cancer who had stable disease on radiotherapy plus ipilimumab. Both conserved end residues are trimmed from each CDR3.

j_gene | v_gene | CDR3aa
TRBJ1-5 | TRBV7-2 | ASSSLMDRFNQPQH
TRBJ1-2 | TRBV29-1 | SVAGLAPYGYT
TRBJ1-1 | TRBV6-6 | ASSFPGAGNTEAF
TRBJ2-3 | TRBV27 | ASSLSSSTDTQY
TRBJ1-5 | TRBV5-5 | ASSLGSVGNQPQH
TRBJ2-1 | TRBV21-1 | ASSLRGGGQPLPDEQF
TRBJ1-1 | TRBV11-2 | ASSLQRQHTEAF
TRBJ1-4 | TRBV27 | ASSSEGATNEKLF
TRBJ1-2 | TRBV7-6 | ASSFGRGDYGYT
TRBJ2-1 | TRBV10-1 | ASSDRGRDEQF
TRBJ1-2 | TRBV18 | ASSPPIDRRGYT
TRBJ2-2 | TRBV30 | AWARGLAGAGELF
TRBJ1-2 | TRBV15 | ATSPDRDRAYGYT
TRBJ2-1 | TRBV4-1 | ASSYDRGRSGNEQF
TRBJ1-6 | TRBV5-6 | ASSGRAGWNSPLH
TRBJ2-1 | TRBV5-1 | ASSSGTSGVDEQF
TRBJ1-2 | TRBV7-9 | ASSLDGQGHVGYT
TRBJ1-2 | TRBV7-2 | ASSLWGRDGYT
TRBJ2-2 | TRBV11-3 | ASSKGDRGSGELF
TRBJ2-5 | TRBV2 | ASSGWGGRQETQY
TRBJ1-3 | TRBV11-2 | ASSLRWGNRAAGNTIY
TRBJ1-2 | TRBV5-5 | ASSLGGRAYGYT